A selection of T cell receptor beta chains follows, all from one sample in a study of identical twins. TCRdb passed the 5' RACE reads through MiXCR, listing each CDR3 protein once. The sample has under 500,000 distinct CDR3 sequences, roughly an eighth seen once; the top ten hold 0.95% to 1%. These data also formed part of another study, on yellow fever vaccine responses in identical twins.

The sequenced material came from CD4+ T cells sorted from blood. These receptors were collected from a young woman in good health. CDR3s include the opening cysteine and the closing phenylalanine or tryptophan. The D gene is left open where the match is weak. Some rows have no size entry. The others give once, few or many, or a class for an expanded clone.

v_call	j_call	d_call	clone_size	cdr3_nt	cdr3_aa
TRBV4-3	TRBJ2-7	TRBD1	few	TGCGCCAGCAGCCACCAACAGGGGGTGAACGAGCAGTACTTC	CASSHQQGVNEQYF
TRBV3-1	TRBJ2-1	TRBD1	.	TGTGCCAGCAGCCACGCCAGGACAGGGGACAATGAGCAGTTCTTC	CASSHARTGDNEQFF
TRBV5-1	TRBJ2-1	.	many	TGCGCCAGCAGCTTAGAAGGGGTTGCCTACAATGAGCAGTTCTTC	CASSLEGVAYNEQFF
TRBV20-1	TRBJ1-2	TRBD1	.	TGCAGTGCCCGAGACAGGGTCGACTATGGCTACACCTTC	CSARDRVDYGYTF
TRBV20-1	TRBJ2-7	TRBD1	.	TGCAGTGCTAGAGATCAGTACAGGGGACGCGGCGAGCAGTACTTC	CSARDQYRGRGEQYF
TRBV11-3	TRBJ2-1	TRBD2	.	TGTGCCAGCAGCTTAGGGACTAGCGGGAGCGGTGAGCAGTTCTTC	CASSLGTSGSGEQFF
TRBV19	TRBJ2-3	.	few	TGTGCCAGTACTAAGACAATCACAGATACGCAGTATTTT	CASTKTITDTQYF
TRBV20-1	TRBJ1-1	TRBD1	.	TGCAGTGCTTACAGGACAGGGGGCGATGAAGCTTTCTTT	CSAYRTGGDEAFF
TRBV5-6	TRBJ2-3	TRBD1	.	TGTGCCAGCAGCCTAATGGGACAGGGGATCGGCACAGATACGCAGTATTTT	CASSLMGQGIGTDTQYF
TRBV11-2	TRBJ2-7	TRBD2	.	TGTGCCAGCAGCGCGACGGGACGGCAGTTTAGCGGGAGTAACGAGCAGTACTTC	CASSATGRQFSGSNEQYF
TRBV5-1	TRBJ2-1	TRBD2	.	TGCGCCAGCAGCCACGGACTAGCGGGAGGGCCGAATGAGCAGTTCTTC	CASSHGLAGGPNEQFF
TRBV7-6	TRBJ2-3	TRBD1	.	TGTGCCAGCAGCACCCGACAGGGAAACGCAGATACGCAGTATTTT	CASSTRQGNADTQYF
TRBV5-1	TRBJ2-7	TRBD2	.	TGCGCCAGCAGCTTGGCCCAGCGGGGGTTCTACGAGCAGTACTTC	CASSLAQRGFYEQYF
TRBV15	TRBJ2-7	TRBD1	.	TGTGCCACCAGCAGAAGTTCCGGGACAGGTGAAAACGAGCAGTACTTC	CATSRSSGTGENEQYF
TRBV4-2	TRBJ2-1	.	few	TGTGCCAGCAGCCAGGGGGGGGTGAGGGGGCGCAGCTCCTACAATGAGCAGTTCTTC	CASSQGGVRGRSSYNEQFF
TRBV11-2	TRBJ2-7	.	.	TGTGCCAGCAGCTTAACGGCGGGACAGTACGAGCAGTACTTC	CASSLTAGQYEQYF
TRBV24-1	TRBJ2-3	.	.	TGTGCCACCAGGGCCCCTCGCGGGCCAGATACGCAGTATTTT	CATRAPRGPDTQYF